This T cell receptor beta chain emerged from a study of T cells in Graves' hyperthyroidism and ophthalmopathy. Study background: Before treatment of any kind, peripheral blood was taken at initial diagnosis. Study-wide results and caveats: Most thyroid clonotypes expanded above 0.001 appeared in blood too. Ophthalmopathy and stable hyperthyroidism were told apart by a 13 V-J model.

It was RNA transcripts that yielded the amplified TCR beta CDR3 regions. The study used the HTBI primer set for a first-round RT-PCR of the TCR CDR3. TCRdb reprocessed the multiplex PCR reads via MiXCR and lists one record per CDR3 protein. The sample lists around 250,000 distinct CDR3 sequences, roughly 15% occurring once. The germline gives CDR1 DFQATT, CDR2 SNEGSKA (reference sequence). J lost 5 bases, V lost 0 bases, and 16 bases had no gene match. This CDR3 has 19 residues. Over 9 ml of fresh peripheral blood supplied the PBMCs. This clonotype was detected ten times or more. Its antigen remains unknown.

What was sequenced was blood. The sequence was obtained from a woman aged 18-35 years with Graves' ophthalmopathy. V usage is TRBV20-1 and J usage is TRBJ2-3; 11 bases agree with TRBD2. The CDR3, as DNA: TGCAGTGCTAGAGATTTAGGGACTAGCGGCGGGCTGGGGGAAGATACGCAGTATTTT. This codes for CSARDLGTSGGLGEDTQYF.